This T cell receptor beta chain was observed in a study of breast tumors, draining lymph nodes, adjacent tissues. Regarding the study as a whole: Tumor repertoires ranked between lymph nodes and nontumor tissue in diversity, with V and J gene preferences. That most tumor T cells come from lymph nodes remained unproven.

TCRdb reanalysed the multiplex PCR reads using MiXCR and keeps one entry per CDR3 protein. The sample carries approximately 150,000 distinct CDR3 sequences, about 33% recorded once. Trimming cost V 4 bases and J 10 bases, with 17 bases left between them. The CDR3 runs to 13 residues. The germline gives CDR1 SGHRS, CDR2 YFSETQ. This clonotype was picked up a small number of times. What it binds is not known. Samples came from axillary lymph nodes draining the breast cancer. The sample comprised axillary lymph node tissue. The V gene is TRBV5-1, the J gene TRBJ1-1, with no clear D. The TCR comes from a female donor with breast cancer. Some clones in this sample may be carry-over from other donors' samples. Here the CDR3 reads CASSPGFQRAAFF. The CDR3 bases are TGCGCCAGCAGCCCGGGTTTCCAACGGGCAGCTTTCTTT.